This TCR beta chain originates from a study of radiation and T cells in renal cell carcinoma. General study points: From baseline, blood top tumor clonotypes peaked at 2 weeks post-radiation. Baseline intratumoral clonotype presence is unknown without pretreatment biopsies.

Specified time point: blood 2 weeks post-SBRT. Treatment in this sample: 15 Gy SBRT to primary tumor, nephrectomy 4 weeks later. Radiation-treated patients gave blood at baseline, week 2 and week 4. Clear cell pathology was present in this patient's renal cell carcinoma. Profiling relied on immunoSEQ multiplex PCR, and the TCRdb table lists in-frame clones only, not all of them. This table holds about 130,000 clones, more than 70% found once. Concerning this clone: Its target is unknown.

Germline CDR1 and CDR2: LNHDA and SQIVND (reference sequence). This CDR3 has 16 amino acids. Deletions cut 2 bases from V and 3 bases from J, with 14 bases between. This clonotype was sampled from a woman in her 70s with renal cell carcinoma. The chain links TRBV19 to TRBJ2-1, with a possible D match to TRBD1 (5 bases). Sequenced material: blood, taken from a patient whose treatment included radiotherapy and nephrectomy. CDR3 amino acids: CASSISQGHYYNEQFF. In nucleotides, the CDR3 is TGTGCCAGTAGTATATCCCAGGGCCACTACTACAATGAGCAGTTCTTC.